This TCR beta chain was found in a study of T cells in Graves' hyperthyroidism and ophthalmopathy. Study conclusions and caveats: Progression to ophthalmopathy was predicted a median of 6.5 months early.

This clonotype has more than one count but fewer than ten. Its target is not known. Amplification of TCR beta CDR3 regions used RNA as the template. First-round RT-PCR with HTBI primers amplified the TCR CDR3 region. TCRdb called the multiplex PCR reads again in MiXCR, with one record for every CDR3 protein. The sample yields approximately 870,000 distinct CDR3 sequences, 38% seen once. Newly diagnosed hyperthyroidism patients aged 18 to 65 years had disease lasting under 2 months. Clinical symptoms, serum thyroxine, TRAb, thyroid ultrasound and orbital computed tomography established diagnosis. The CDR3 totals 16 residues. V gave up 2 bases and J gave up 4 bases, with 13 bases separating them. CDR1 is SGHRS and CDR2 is YFSETQ in the germline V gene.

Source material: blood. The rearrangement joins TRBV5-1 to TRBJ2-6; no clear D. This clonotype was sampled from a man between 18 and 29 years old with Graves' hyperthyroidism. CDR3 amino acids: CASSFQFGLGANVLTF. The CDR3 DNA is TGCGCCAGCAGCTTCCAGTTCGGGCTCGGGGCCAACGTCCTGACTTTC.